The source of this TCR beta chain is a study of read filtering for tumor transcriptome and immune sequencing (dated by TCRdb to about 2020). Broadly, across the study: Of the patients in the cohort, 17 were male and 14 were female, and their mean age was approximately 66 years, with a range of about 45 to 90. Under revised international staging, fewer than ten patients fell into R-ISS I, approximately 15 into R-ISS II and more than five into R-ISS III. The study compared TCR repertoires from targeted immune repertoire sequencing and bulk whole-transcriptome sequencing run on the same bone marrow samples. One main goal was a read-filtering strategy for immune repertoire data, in particular deciding whether clonotypes backed by only one read should be removed. Per sample, about 4.05 to 11 million TCR-region mapped reads were obtained with IR-seq, compared with only roughly 80 to 1,300 with RNA-seq. After DNase treatment, whole-transcriptome libraries were prepared with the TruSeq RNA Access Library Prep Kit.

Overall results and qualifications from the work: Removing single-read clonotypes increased the correlation between IR-seq and RNA-seq shared clonotype proportions. Single-read clonotypes made up about 81.9% of clonotypes but approximately 3.5% of total reads in IR-seq, and just under 75% of clonotypes and approximately 47% of reads in RNA-seq. The sorted CD138-negative fraction was composed of a mixed bone marrow immune population rather than of purified T cells. Compared with RNA-seq, IR-seq captured clonotypes at much higher depth and more reliably, and a smaller IR-seq throughput was enough to identify most shared clonotypes.

TCR libraries were built from about 370 ng RNA with the Immunoverse kit, using molecular barcoded adaptors covering alpha/delta and beta/gamma chains. TCR library preparation used the same RNA that was used for transcriptome sequencing. TCR libraries were sequenced on an Illumina HiSeq 4000 with 2 x 150 cycles. The paper's data handling went like this. Using MiXCR, which included quality filtering and error correction, TCR reads were aligned to human V, D, J and C references and then assembled into CDR3 clonotypes. Clonotype counts and gene usage diversity were analyzed with the tcR package in R. For inspection of raw mapping reads, RNA-seq reads were mapped by STAR aligner version 2.5.3a onto GRCh37 of the human genome. To test how sequencing depth affects detected clonotypes, IR-seq fastq files were randomly downsampled with Seqtk 1.3. TCRdb's own reprocessing of the public reads used fastp at Q25 and MiXCR and kept productive beta chains. Rows with a matching CDR3 protein are joined into one entry that keeps the most common DNA and genes. The V and J calls, along with clone size, are taken from TCRdb and not from the paper's own processing. This sample lists 100,000 to 150,000 distinct CDR3 sequences; around 14% were detected once. More than 6.5% of the sample comes from the top ten.

Taken from cysteine to phenylalanine, the CDR3 has 15 residues. CDR3 DNA is the only sequence kept; it has 45 bases, read in frame from the first base. Germline trimming: 4 bases from V, 5 bases from J; junction bases outside gene matches: 8. The CDR1 and CDR2 encoded by the germline V gene are LGHNA and YNFKEQ. Bone marrow was sampled from every patient at the time of active disease. Bone marrow mononuclear cells were isolated by Ficoll-Hypaque density gradient centrifugation. Myeloma plasma cells were removed and CD138-negative cells were obtained by negative selection following labeling with CD138 magnetic microbeads on a MACS separator. Flow cytometry with CD138 antibodies on an Attune NxT was used to check how pure the isolated cells were. TRIzol reagent was used to extract total RNA, which was then quantified with a NanoDrop spectrophotometer. For each patient, paired RNA-seq and IR-seq were run on the CD138-negative bone marrow sample from that patient.

This clonotype was counted ten times or more. What this receptor recognizes is not known. Per-base quality was not reported, and no clone a single base away is much larger than it. The receptor comes from a donor aged 40 or over with multiple myeloma. The sample consisted of a population of CD138-negative cells sorted from bone marrow. The cell subset or site label for this specimen denotes: bone marrow mononuclear cells depleted of CD138+ plasma/myeloma cells by negative magnetic selection. In this chain, TRBV4-2 is recombined with TRBJ2-3; TRBD2 agrees with 8 junctional bases. For the CDR3, the sequence is CASSPGSGRGDTQYF. The sequenced DNA is TGTGCCAGCAGCCCCGGGAGCGGGAGAGGAGATACGCAGTATTTT.